Shown below are 27 T cell receptor beta chains from a single sample sequenced in a study of siplizumab effects on memory and regulatory T cells. Clones were sequenced by immunoSEQ multiplex PCR, and TCRdb holds only the in-frame ones, with some missing. The repertoire holds approximately 100,000 clones, with approximately 94% as singletons. Input material: Tregs sorted from blood. The receptors come from a human donor in good health.

The chain joins TRBV18 to TRBJ1-2; D might be TRBD1 (5 bases). Germline V CDR1 and CDR2: KGHSH, LQKENI. CDR3 length: 14 residues. The germline V and J ends were trimmed by 2 bases and 5 bases, with 12 bases remaining between them. DNA of the CDR3: TGTGCCAGCTCACCAGCGGGCAGGGTGTATGGCTACACCTTC. Translated, it gives CASSPAGRVYGYTF.

The CDR3 nucleotides read TGTGCCAGCAGTAACGGGGGCTCCCAAGAGACCCAGTACTTC. Translating gives CASSNGGSQETQYF. This sequence joins TRBV28 and TRBJ2-5, with D perhaps being TRBD1 or TRBD2 (6 bases each). The length of the CDR3 is 14 residues. The V and J ends lost 5 bases and 1 base respectively, with 11 bases between them. The germline V gene has CDR1 MDHEN and CDR2 SYDVKM.

This clone was detected only once. V gene TRBV28 combines with J gene TRBJ1-2; D remains ambiguous. This CDR3 is 13 amino acids long. The V end was cut by 5 bases, the J end by 4 bases, with 11 bases between. CDR1 and CDR2 from the germline V gene are MDHEN and SYDVKM. The CDR3 region has the DNA TGTGCCAGCAGTAACCCGGGAGGCTATGGCTACACCTTC. Translating gives CASSNPGGYGYTF.

This chain uses TRBV30 with TRBJ2-7, with D uncertain. The CDR3 extends over 14 amino acids. V lost 0 bases and J 0 bases, leaving 9 bases between the germline ends. Germline V gene sequence: CDR1 GTSNPN, CDR2 SVGIG (reference sequence). The CDR3 nucleotides read TGTGCCTGGAGTGTACCCGCTAGCTCCTACGAGCAGTACTTC. Amino acid sequence: CAWSVPASSYEQYF.

The rearrangement uses TRBV10-3 and TRBJ2-1; 7 bases are shared with TRBD1. Germline CDR1 is ENHRY and CDR2 is SYGVKD. This CDR3 contains 13 residues. Germline trimming cut 7 bases from V and 6 bases from J; bases unmatched to any gene: 6. DNA of the CDR3: TGTGCCATCAAGGGGGCCGGCCCCAATGAGCAGTTCTTC. It is translated as CAIKGAGPNEQFF.

The chain recombines TRBV27 with TRBJ1-1; possible D gene TRBD1, 6 bases. Germline lookup yields CDR1 MNHEY and CDR2 SMNVEV (reference sequence). V was shortened by 3 bases and J by 6 bases, with 17 bases between the two germline ends. The CDR3 has 15 residues. The chain's CDR3 is CASSFHRVGRPEAFF. DNA for the CDR3: TGTGCCAGCAGTTTCCACAGGGTGGGAAGGCCTGAAGCTTTCTTT.

The chain employs TRBV10-3 and TRBJ2-7, with D tentatively TRBD1 (5 bases). Per the germline V gene, CDR1 is ENHRY and CDR2 is SYGVKD. The length of the CDR3 is 12 residues. V lost 7 bases and J lost 6, with 13 bases in between. The chain's CDR3 is CAIKGLRGEQYF. The CDR3 nucleotides are TGTGCCATCAAGGGCTTAAGGGGCGAGCAGTACTTC.

This sequence joins TRBV5-4 and TRBJ2-3; D call uncertain. Germline assignment: CDR1 SGHNT and CDR2 YYREEE (reference sequence). The V end lost 3 bases, the J end lost 2 bases, and 16 bases lay between the germline ends. This CDR3 spans 16 amino acids. As DNA, the CDR3 is TGTGCCAGCAGCTCGACCCTGATGACCCTCACAGATACGCAGTATTTT. Translation: CASSSTLMTLTDTQYF.

The genes are TRBV11-2 and TRBJ1-1; a weak D match, TRBD1 (6 bases). The CDR3 is 14 amino acids. Per germline, CDR1 SGHAT and CDR2 FQNNGV. Trimming cost V 5 bases and J 1 base, with 11 bases left between them. The CDR3 nucleotides are TGTGCCAGCAGCCTACAGGGATGGAACACTGAAGCTTTCTTT. Its translation: CASSLQGWNTEAFF.

This sequence joins TRBV29-1 and TRBJ2-3, with a tentative D call TRBD1 (5 bases). The CDR3 sequence is 12 residues long. The germline V gene encodes CDR1 SQVTM and CDR2 ANQGSEA. V was clipped by 4 bases and J by 4 bases, with 9 bases between them. The CDR3 region has the DNA TGCAGCGTTGCGGCGACAGCAGATACGCAGTATTTT. Its translation is CSVAATADTQYF.

The chain's CDR3 is CSVELGHTINEQFF. CDR3 bases: TGCAGCGTTGAATTGGGACATACAATCAATGAGCAGTTCTTC. J is TRBJ2-1 and V is TRBV29-1; a possible D gene is TRBD1 (6 bases). The CDR3 loop spans 14 amino acids. Per germline, CDR1 SQVTM and CDR2 ANQGSEA. The ends were cut back, 2 bases at V and 6 bases at J, with 14 bases in the middle.

This rearrangement joins TRBV19 to TRBJ2-1; D is unclear. The germline V gene has CDR1 LNHDA and CDR2 SQIVND (reference sequence). The CDR3 is made up of 11 amino acids. V lost 5 bases and J lost 9, with 8 bases in between. The CDR3 DNA follows: TGTGCCAGTAGTGATTATGGTGAGCAGTTCTTC. It codes for CASSDYGEQFF.

The chain couples TRBV6-5 to TRBJ1-2; the D gene is possibly TRBD1 (6 bases). Looked up from germline, CDR1 is MNHEY and CDR2 is SVGAGI. CDR3 length: 13 residues. Between the trimmed V and J ends, which lost 5 bases and 7 bases, there was a span of 14 bases. The CDR3 DNA sequence: TGTGCCAGCAGTGCTGGGGGGCCGAGTGGCTACACCTTC. Translated, it gives CASSAGGPSGYTF.

This clone was seen a few times. This rearrangement joins TRBV4-1 to TRBJ1-1; no clear D gene. Trimming stripped 1 base from V and 3 bases from J, with 9 bases between. In germline, CDR1 is MGHRA, CDR2 YSYEKL. This CDR3 region has 14 residues. The CDR3 here is CASSQGGLDTEAFF. The DNA of the CDR3 is TGCGCCAGCAGCCAAGGAGGGCTAGACACTGAAGCTTTCTTT.

The chain is built from TRBV10-3 and TRBJ1-2, with D unresolved. V was trimmed by 3 bases and J by 6 bases, leaving 8 bases between them. This CDR3 region has 12 residues. CDR1 and CDR2 from the germline V gene are ENHRY and SYGVKD. CDR3 nucleotides: TGTGCCATCAGTGATCTTGGAAATGGCTACACCTTC. Amino acids: CAISDLGNGYTF.

The chain links TRBV9 to TRBJ1-3, with 7 bases matching TRBD1. V shed 3 bases and J 2 bases; nucleotides not matched to a gene: 14. Per germline, CDR1 SGDLS and CDR2 YYNGEE. The CDR3 sequence is 18 residues long. CDR3 protein: CASSAQVGQVGTGNTIYF. The CDR3 coding sequence is TGTGCCAGCAGCGCCCAGGTAGGACAGGTGGGCACTGGAAACACCATATATTTT.

CDR3 DNA: TGTGCCAGCAGATGGGGTGGGGGAGACACCATATATTTT. It encodes CASRWGGGDTIYF. The V and J genes are TRBV6-1 and TRBJ1-3; a weak D match, TRBD1 (5 bases). The V gene lost 6 bases and the J gene lost 8 bases, with 14 bases spanning the gap. The CDR3 contains 13 residues. Germline CDR1 MNHNS, CDR2 SASEGT.

This clone was detected a few times. This chain joins TRBV7-6 and TRBJ2-6; the D is unclear. This CDR3 is 15 amino acids long. Looked up from germline, CDR1 is SGHVS and CDR2 is FNYEAQ. V was shortened by 5 bases and J by 0 bases, with 8 bases between the two germline ends. CDR3 residues: CASSPQFSGANVLTF. Here the CDR3 DNA reads TGTGCCAGCAGCCCCCAATTCTCTGGGGCCAACGTCCTGACTTTC.

This sequence joins TRBV6-1 and TRBJ1-3, with D possibly matching TRBD1 (5 bases). V lost 2 bases and J lost 0, with 11 bases in between. The CDR3 runs 16 residues. Germline-derived CDR1 and CDR2 are MNHNS and SASEGT. The CDR3 coding sequence is TGTGCCAGCAGTGAAATCCGACAGTTCTCTGGAAACACCATATATTTT. It codes for CASSEIRQFSGNTIYF.

This chain uses TRBV5-4 with TRBJ1-4; 8 bases are shared with TRBD1. The CDR3 totals 16 residues. V lost 2 bases to trimming and J lost 8 bases; unmatched junction nucleotides: 11. CDR1 and CDR2 from the germline V gene are SGHNT and YYREEE (reference sequence). The chain's CDR3 is CASSFLSGTGSEKLFF. The DNA for the CDR3 is TGTGCCAGCAGCTTCTTATCCGGGACAGGCTCCGAAAAACTGTTTTTT.

The chain joins TRBV6-4 to TRBJ2-7; 8 bases align to TRBD2. The CDR3 spans 16 residues. The junction had 10 bases not matched to a gene; V was cut back by 0 bases and J by 6 bases. Germline V gene sequence: CDR1 MRHNA, CDR2 SNTAGT. CDR3 region: CASSDSKPGGGREQYF. The CDR3 DNA reads TGTGCCAGCAGTGACTCGAAACCCGGGGGGGGACGCGAGCAGTACTTC.

This chain joins TRBV5-6 and TRBJ1-5; D is ambiguous. V was clipped by 3 bases and J by 2 bases, with 9 bases between them. This CDR3 is built from 14 residues. The germline V gene has CDR1 SGHDT and CDR2 YYEEEE. The CDR3: CASSSPFGNQPQHF. The CDR3 region has the DNA TGTGCCAGCAGCTCTCCTTTCGGCAATCAGCCCCAGCATTTT.

The chain links TRBV4-2 to TRBJ2-6; D is undetermined. Looked up from germline, CDR1 is LGHNA and CDR2 is YNFKEQ. With 3 bases removed from V and 4 bases from J, the gap between germline ends came to 4 bases. The CDR3 covers 13 residues. In DNA, the CDR3 is TGTGCCAGCAGCCATGCCGGGGCCAACGTCCTGACTTTC. Translating gives CASSHAGANVLTF.

The chain joins TRBV7-8 to TRBJ2-1; possible D gene TRBD1, 6 bases. V dropped 3 bases and J dropped 7 bases, with 19 bases sitting between them. There are 16 residues in the CDR3. The germline V gene has CDR1 SGHVS and CDR2 FQNEAQ. CDR3 sequence reads: CASSFTQVPGHNEQFF. The CDR3 DNA follows: TGTGCCAGCAGCTTCACCCAAGTCCCGGGACATAATGAGCAGTTCTTC.

Only one count was recorded for this clone. The rearrangement joins TRBV13 to TRBJ2-5, with D possibly matching TRBD1 (5 bases). CDR3 size: 14 residues. The V and J ends lost 3 bases and 0 bases respectively, with 8 bases between them. The germline gives CDR1 PRHDT, CDR2 FYEKMQ (reference sequence). CDR3 region: CASSFRTHQETQYF. The CDR3, as DNA: TGTGCCAGCAGCTTTCGGACACACCAAGAGACCCAGTACTTC.

This chain uses TRBV18 with TRBJ2-5; D is uncertain. The CDR3 covers 13 residues. Deletions cut 3 bases from V and 4 bases from J, with 9 bases between. The V gene's germline CDR1 is KGHSH and CDR2 LQKENI. CDR3 amino acids: CASSPGRLETQYF. For the CDR3, the DNA is TGTGCCAGCTCACCGGGCAGGCTAGAGACCCAGTACTTC.

The sample holds one count of this clone. V usage is TRBV28 and J usage is TRBJ2-3; tentatively, D is TRBD1 (6 bases). Germline-derived CDR1 and CDR2 are MDHEN and SYDVKM. The ends were cut back, 5 bases at V and 0 bases at J, with 15 bases in the middle. The CDR3 sequence is 16 residues long. The CDR3 spells CASSVPQGLSTDTQYF. The CDR3 DNA reads TGTGCCAGCAGTGTACCACAGGGTCTTAGCACAGATACGCAGTATTTT.